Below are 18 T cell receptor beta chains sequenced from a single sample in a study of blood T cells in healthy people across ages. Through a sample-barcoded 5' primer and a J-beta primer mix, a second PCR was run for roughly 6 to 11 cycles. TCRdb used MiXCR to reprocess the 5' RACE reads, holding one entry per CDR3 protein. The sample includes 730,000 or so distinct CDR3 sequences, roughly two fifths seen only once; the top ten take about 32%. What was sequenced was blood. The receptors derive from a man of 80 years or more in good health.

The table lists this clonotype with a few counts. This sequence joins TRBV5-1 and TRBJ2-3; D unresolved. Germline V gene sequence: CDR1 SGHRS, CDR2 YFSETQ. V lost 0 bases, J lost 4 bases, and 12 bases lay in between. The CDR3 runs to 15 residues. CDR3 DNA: TGCGCCAGCAGCTTGGCGGCGCCCGGGTCAGATACGCAGTATTTT. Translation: CASSLAAPGSDTQYF.

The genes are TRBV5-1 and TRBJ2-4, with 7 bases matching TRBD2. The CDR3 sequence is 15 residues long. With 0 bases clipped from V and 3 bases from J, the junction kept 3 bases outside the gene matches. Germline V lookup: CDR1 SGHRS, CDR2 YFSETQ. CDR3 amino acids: CASSLVTSDKNIQYF. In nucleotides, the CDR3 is TGCGCCAGCAGCTTGGTTACTAGCGACAAAAACATTCAGTACTTC. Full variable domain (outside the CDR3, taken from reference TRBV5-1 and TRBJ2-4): KAGVTQTPRYLIKTRGQQVTLSCSPISGHRSVSWYQQTPGQGLQFLFEYFSETQRNKGNFPGRFSGRQFSNSRSEMNVSTLELGDSALYLCASSLVTSDKNIQYFGAGTRLSVL.

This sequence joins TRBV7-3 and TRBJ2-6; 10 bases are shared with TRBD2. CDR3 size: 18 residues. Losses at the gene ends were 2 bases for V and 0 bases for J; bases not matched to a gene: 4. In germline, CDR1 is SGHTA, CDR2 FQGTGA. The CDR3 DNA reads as TGTGCCAGCAGCTTATTTCCTAGCGGGAGCTCTGGGGCCAACGTCCTGACTTTC. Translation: CASSLFPSGSSGANVLTF.

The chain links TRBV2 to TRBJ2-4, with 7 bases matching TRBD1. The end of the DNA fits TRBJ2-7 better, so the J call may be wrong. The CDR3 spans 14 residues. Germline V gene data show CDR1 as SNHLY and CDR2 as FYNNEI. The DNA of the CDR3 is TGTGCCAGCAGTGAACAGGGGGAAACCTACGAGCAGTACTTC. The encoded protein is CASSEQGETYEQYF.

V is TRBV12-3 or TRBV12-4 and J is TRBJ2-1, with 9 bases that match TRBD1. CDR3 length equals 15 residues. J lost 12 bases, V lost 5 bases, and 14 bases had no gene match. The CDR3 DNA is TGTGCCAGCAGTAACGACAGGGGGGCTGTCGGTGGGCAGTTCTTC. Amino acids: CASSNDRGAVGGQFF.

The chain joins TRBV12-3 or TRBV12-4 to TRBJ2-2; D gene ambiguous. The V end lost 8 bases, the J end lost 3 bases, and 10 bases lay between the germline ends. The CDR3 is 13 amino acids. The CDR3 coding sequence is TGTGCCAGCCAGCTAGACCACACCGGGGAGCTGTTTTTT. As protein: CASQLDHTGELFF.

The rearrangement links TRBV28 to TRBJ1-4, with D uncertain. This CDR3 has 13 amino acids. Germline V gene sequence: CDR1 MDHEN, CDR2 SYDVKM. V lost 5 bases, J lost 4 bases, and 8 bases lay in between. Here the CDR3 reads CASSEEYNEKLFF. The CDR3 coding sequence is TGTGCCAGCAGTGAAGAGTATAATGAAAAACTGTTTTTT.

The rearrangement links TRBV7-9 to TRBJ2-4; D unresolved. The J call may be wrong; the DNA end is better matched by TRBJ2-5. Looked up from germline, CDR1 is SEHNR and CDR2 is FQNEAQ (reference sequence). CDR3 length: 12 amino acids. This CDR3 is CASSQHQETQYF. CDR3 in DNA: TGTGCCAGCAGCCAACACCAAGAGACCCAGTACTTC.

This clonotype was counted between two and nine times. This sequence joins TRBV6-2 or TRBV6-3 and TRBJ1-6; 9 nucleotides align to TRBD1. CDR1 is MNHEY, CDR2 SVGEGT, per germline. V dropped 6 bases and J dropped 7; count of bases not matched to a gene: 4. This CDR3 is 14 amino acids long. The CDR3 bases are TGTGCCAGCAGCGCGGACAGGGGAAATTCACCCCTCCACTTT. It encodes CASSADRGNSPLHF.

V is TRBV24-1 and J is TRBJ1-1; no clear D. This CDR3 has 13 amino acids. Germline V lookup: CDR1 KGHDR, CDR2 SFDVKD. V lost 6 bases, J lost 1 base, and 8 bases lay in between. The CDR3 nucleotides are TGTGCCACCAGTACTTCAGCGAACACTGAAGCTTTCTTT. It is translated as CATSTSANTEAFF.

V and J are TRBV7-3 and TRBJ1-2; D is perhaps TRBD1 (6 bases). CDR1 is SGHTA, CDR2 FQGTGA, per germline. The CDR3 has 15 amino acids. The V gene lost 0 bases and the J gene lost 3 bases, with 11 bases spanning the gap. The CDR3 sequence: CASSLTTGTYYGYTF. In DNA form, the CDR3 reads TGTGCCAGCAGCTTAACCACGGGGACATACTATGGCTACACCTTC. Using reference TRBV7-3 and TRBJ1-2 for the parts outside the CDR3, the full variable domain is GAGVSQTPSNKVTEKGKYVELRCDPISGHTALYWYRQSLGQGPEFLIYFQGTGAADDSGLPNDRFFAVRPEGSVSTLKIQRTERGDSAVYLCASSLTTGTYYGYTFGSGTRLTVV.

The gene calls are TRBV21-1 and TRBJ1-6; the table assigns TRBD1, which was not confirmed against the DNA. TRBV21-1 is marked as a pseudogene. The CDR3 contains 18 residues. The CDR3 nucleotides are TGTGCCAGCAGCAAACTGGCCGGGGGACAGTCGTTTGGGGCACCCCTCCACTTT. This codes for CASSKLAGGQSFGAPLHF.

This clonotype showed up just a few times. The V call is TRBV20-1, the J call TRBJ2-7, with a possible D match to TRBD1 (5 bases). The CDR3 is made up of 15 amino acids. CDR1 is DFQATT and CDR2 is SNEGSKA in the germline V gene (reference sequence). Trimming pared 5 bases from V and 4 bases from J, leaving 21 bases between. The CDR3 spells CSAYESRQGAYEQYF. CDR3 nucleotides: TGCAGTGCTTACGAGTCGCGCCAGGGTGCGTACGAGCAGTACTTC.

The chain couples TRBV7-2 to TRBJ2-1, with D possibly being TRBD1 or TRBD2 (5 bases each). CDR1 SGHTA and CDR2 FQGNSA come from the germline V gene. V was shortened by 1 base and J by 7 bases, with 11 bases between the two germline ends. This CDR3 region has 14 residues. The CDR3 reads CASSLVRGGNEQFF. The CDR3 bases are TGTGCCAGCAGCTTAGTTCGGGGCGGGAATGAGCAGTTCTTC. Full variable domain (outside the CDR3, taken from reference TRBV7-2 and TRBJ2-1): GAGVSQSPSNKVTEKGKDVELRCDPISGHTALYWYRQSLGQGLEFLIYFQGNSAPDKSGLPSDRFSAERTGGSVSTLTIQRTQQEDSAVYLCASSLVRGGNEQFFGPGTRLTVL.

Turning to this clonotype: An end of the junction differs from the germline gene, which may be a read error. CDR3 sequence: CASSFPQGAKINYGCTF. The CDR3, as DNA: TGTGCCAGCAGTTTCCCCCAGGGGGCCAAGATAAACTATGGCTGCACCTTC. This chain uses TRBV12-3 or TRBV12-4 with TRBJ1-2; 8 nucleotides agree with TRBD1. CDR3 size: 17 residues.

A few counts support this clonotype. CDR3 in amino acids: CASSSPTSGGNNEQFF. The CDR3 DNA reads as TGTGCCAGCAGCTCTCCGACTAGCGGGGGAAACAATGAGCAGTTCTTC. The chain recombines TRBV7-2 with TRBJ2-1, with 12 bases aligning to TRBD2. Trimming took 4 bases from V and 5 from J; bases not matched to a gene: 6. Germline assignment: CDR1 SGHTA and CDR2 FQGNSA. The CDR3 extends over 16 amino acids.

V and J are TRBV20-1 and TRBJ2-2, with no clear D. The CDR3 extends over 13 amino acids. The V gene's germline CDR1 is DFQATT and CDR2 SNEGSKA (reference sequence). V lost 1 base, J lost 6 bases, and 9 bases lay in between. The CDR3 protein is CSARGSASGELFF. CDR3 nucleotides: TGCAGTGCTAGAGGTTCGGCATCCGGGGAGCTGTTTTTT.

The CDR3 loop reads CSVEVWQNEQFF. The CDR3 DNA reads as TGCAGCGTTGAAGTGTGGCAGAATGAGCAGTTCTTC. The genes are TRBV29-1 and TRBJ2-1; D gene ambiguous. Germline V gene sequence: CDR1 SQVTM, CDR2 ANQGSEA. The CDR3 has 12 residues. Trimming shortened V by 1 base and J by 7 bases, and 8 bases separated the two germline ends.